This TCR beta chain appears in the sequencing data of a study of cytotoxic CD8 clonotypes in ibrutinib-treated CLL. CDR1 is SGHTA, CDR2 FQGTGA, per germline. This CDR3 contains 15 residues. Trimming cost V 5 bases and J 4 bases, with 15 bases left between them. Only in-frame clones appear in the TCRdb table, and some are missing; sequencing was by immunoSEQ multiplex PCR. The profile shows around 14,000 clones, 70% of them singletons. A remark on this clone: Its antigen is undetermined.

Study-level results: A rise in clonality was seen at ibrutinib response, and a fall back toward baseline was seen at progression. Age-matched healthy donor levels were exceeded by baseline clonality, which tracked circulating CD8+ T-cell counts. Public clonotypes were seen rarely and were contracted or stable on treatment. Collection times varied between progressing and sustained-remission patients.

J is TRBJ1-3 and V is TRBV7-3, with no clear D. The clonotype originates from a human donor with chronic lymphocytic leukemia. The specimen comprised PBMCs, sampled before ibrutinib treatment. CDR3 amino acids: CASSPWARLGNTIYF. Here the CDR3 DNA reads TGTGCCAGCAGCCCGTGGGCCCGTCTGGGAAACACCATATATTTT.